Shown below are 14 T cell receptor beta chains from a single sample sequenced in a study of OX40 agonist ivuxolimab in advanced cancers. The table came from immunoSEQ multiplex PCR; TCRdb's copy has only in-frame clones and leaves some out. The sample gives more than 65,000 clones, 80% to 90% of which show up once; over 0.95% is in the top ten. Sequenced material: CD4+ or CD8+ T cells sorted from blood, taken in a trial of the OX40 agonist ivuxolimab. Receptor source: an adult with an advanced solid tumor such as melanoma, head and neck, liver or kidney cancer.

The chain recombines TRBV10-3 with TRBJ1-5; 8 nucleotides align to TRBD1. V lost 2 bases and J lost 1; bases outside the gene matches: 7. The CDR3 is 17 residues long. Germline-derived CDR1 and CDR2 are ENHRY and SYGVKD. CDR3 amino acids: CAISEDRGGGSNQPQHF. The CDR3 region has the DNA TGTGCCATCAGTGAGGACAGGGGAGGTGGGAGCAATCAGCCCCAGCATTTT.

The rearrangement uses TRBV18 and TRBJ1-1, with TRBD1 matching over 12 bases. The CDR3 loop spans 15 amino acids. Germline V lookup: CDR1 KGHSH, CDR2 LQKENI. V trimming: 5 bases; J trimming: 7 bases; junction bases outside the gene matches: 8. The CDR3 nucleotides read TGTGCCAGCTCAGGGACAGGGGGCGCTGGAATTGAAGCTTTCTTT. Encoded protein: CASSGTGGAGIEAFF.

This clone showed up just a few times. The rearrangement links TRBV4-1 to TRBJ2-3, with D unclear. Germline CDR1 is MGHRA and CDR2 is YSYEKL. Between the trimmed V and J ends, which lost 1 base and 4 bases, there was a span of 3 bases. The CDR3 runs to 12 residues. This CDR3 reads CASSQAADTQYF. For the CDR3, the DNA is TGCGCCAGCAGCCAAGCCGCAGATACGCAGTATTTT.

J is TRBJ2-5 and V is TRBV5-1, with D uncertain. CDR1 is SGHRS and CDR2 is YFSETQ in the germline V gene. The CDR3 extends over 14 amino acids. V lost 0 bases and J lost 2, with 8 bases in between. The CDR3 loop is CASSLEQLQETQYF. Here the CDR3 DNA reads TGCGCCAGCAGCTTGGAACAACTTCAAGAGACCCAGTACTTC.

The chain uses TRBV5-4 and TRBJ2-5, with D tentatively TRBD1 or TRBD2 (6 bases each). V was clipped by 3 bases and J by 5 bases, with 14 bases between them. The CDR3 has 14 residues. CDR1 is SGHNT and CDR2 is YYREEE in the germline V gene (reference sequence). In nucleotides, the CDR3 is TGTGCCAGCAGCTGGACTACTACAGGGGAGACCCAGTACTTC. This sequence encodes CASSWTTTGETQYF.

The chain uses TRBV4-3 and TRBJ2-2; D is uncertain. The CDR3 runs 14 residues. CDR1 and CDR2 from the germline V gene are LGHNA and YSLEER. V dropped 0 bases and J dropped 5 bases, with 7 bases sitting between them. CDR3 amino acids: CASSQDRPTGELFF. The DNA for the CDR3 is TGCGCCAGCAGCCAAGATAGGCCAACCGGGGAGCTGTTTTTT.

Turning to this clone: The germline gene is not matched at one end of the junction; a read error may be the cause. In DNA, the CDR3 is TGTGCTAGCAGCCCCAGCGGGGGGCTCACCCAGTACTTC. Translated, it gives CASSPSGGLTQYF. This chain joins TRBV7-7 and TRBJ2-5, with 9 bases lining up with TRBD2. Germline assignment: CDR1 SSHAT and CDR2 FNYEAQ (reference sequence). This CDR3 is built from 13 residues.

The CDR3 loop is CASSLEPGMNTEAFF. Written as DNA, the CDR3 is TGTGCCAGCAGCTTAGAGCCAGGGATGAACACTGAAGCTTTCTTT. J is TRBJ1-1 and V is TRBV7-9; D is possibly TRBD1 (5 bases). Looked up from germline, CDR1 is SEHNR and CDR2 is FQNEAQ (reference sequence). Trimming removed 1 base at V and 0 bases at J, with 9 bases between. The CDR3 spans 15 residues.

This chain connects TRBV6-1 to TRBJ1-5; D is unclear. Germline assignment: CDR1 MNHNS and CDR2 SASEGT. Trimming took 0 bases from V and 0 from J, leaving 12 bases between them. The CDR3 sequence is 17 residues long. The CDR3 loop is CASSEASWRSSNQPQHF. DNA of the CDR3: TGTGCCAGCAGTGAAGCTTCGTGGCGGAGTAGCAATCAGCCCCAGCATTTT.

V usage is TRBV6-5 and J usage is TRBJ2-7; D is unclear. CDR1 and CDR2 (germline): MNHEY, SVGAGI. The CDR3 extends over 15 amino acids. Trimming shortened V by 6 bases and J by 0 bases, and 15 bases separated the two germline ends. The CDR3 sequence: CASSRSGLSSYEQYF. In DNA, the CDR3 is TGTGCCAGCAGCCGTTCGGGTCTGAGCTCCTACGAGCAGTACTTC.

This clone occurred a few times. The chain links TRBV19 to TRBJ1-1; D is undetermined. Germline assignment: CDR1 LNHDA and CDR2 SQIVND (reference sequence). This CDR3 is built from 14 residues. V lost 5 bases and J 1 base, leaving 11 bases between the germline ends. The CDR3 loop reads CASSLPPGNTEAFF. DNA for the CDR3: TGTGCCAGTAGTCTACCCCCGGGGAACACTGAAGCTTTCTTT.

CDR3 residues: CASISWGEGTEAFF. In nucleotides, the CDR3 is TGTGCCAGCATAAGCTGGGGAGAAGGGACTGAAGCTTTCTTT. V is TRBV6-5 and J is TRBJ1-1; D unclear. CDR1 is MNHEY, CDR2 SVGAGI, per germline. This CDR3 comprises 14 residues. V lost 7 bases and J 5 bases, leaving 17 bases between the germline ends.

The V call is TRBV18, the J call TRBJ2-3, with TRBD2 matching 8 bases. The germline V gene encodes CDR1 KGHSH and CDR2 LQKENI. The V segment lost 0 bases and the J segment 1 base; nucleotides outside the gene matches: 3. CDR3 length equals 16 residues. In DNA form, the CDR3 reads TGTGCCAGCTCACCACCACCGGGGGGGGGCACAGATACGCAGTATTTT. Translation: CASSPPPGGGTDTQYF.

The rearrangement uses TRBV7-2 and TRBJ2-3; TRBD2 is a possible D gene (6 bases). The germline CDR1 and CDR2 sequences are SGHTA and FQGNSA. CDR3 size: 15 residues. Trimming shortened V by 1 base and J by 1 base, and 9 bases separated the two germline ends. The CDR3 loop reads CASSLVGGGTDTQYF. The CDR3 nucleotides read TGTGCCAGCAGCTTAGTAGGAGGGGGCACAGATACGCAGTATTTT.